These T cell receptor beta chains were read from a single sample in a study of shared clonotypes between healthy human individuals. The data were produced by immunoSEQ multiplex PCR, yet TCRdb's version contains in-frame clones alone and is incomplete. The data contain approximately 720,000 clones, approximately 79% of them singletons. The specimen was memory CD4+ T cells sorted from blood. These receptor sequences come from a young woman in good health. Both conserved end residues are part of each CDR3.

CDR3 protein: CASTRISGKGYNEQFF; J gene: TRBJ2-1; V gene: TRBV19
CDR3 protein: CASSQDTWAGPRTYEQYF; J gene: TRBJ2-7; V gene: TRBV11-2
CDR3 protein: CASSAPGQGVGEQFF; J gene: TRBJ2-1; V gene: TRBV28
CDR3 protein: CASSPNSGQGTEKLFF; J gene: TRBJ1-4; V gene: TRBV11-2
CDR3 protein: CATSRPSSRTPDGGYTF; J gene: TRBJ1-2; V gene: TRBV15
CDR3 protein: CASRQMGSYEQYF; J gene: TRBJ2-7; V gene: TRBV28
CDR3 protein: CASSPGQTGRYEQYF; J gene: TRBJ2-7; V gene: TRBV23-1
CDR3 protein: CASIGGGRSAQYF; J gene: TRBJ2-3; V gene: TRBV28
CDR3 protein: CASHGLAGGEQYF; J gene: TRBJ2-7; V gene: TRBV2
CDR3 protein: CASSDDALAGGRNEQFF; J gene: TRBJ2-1; V gene: TRBV11-2
CDR3 protein: CASSRPALSGNTEAFF; J gene: TRBJ1-1; V gene: TRBV18
CDR3 protein: CASSESRDTEAFF; J gene: TRBJ1-1; V gene: TRBV25-1
CDR3 protein: CASSQSGSLGSDTQYF; J gene: TRBJ2-3; V gene: TRBV7-2
CDR3 protein: CASSKWGQNGNEQFF; J gene: TRBJ2-1; V gene: TRBV27
CDR3 protein: CASSLGDSWGTDTQYF; J gene: TRBJ2-3; V gene: TRBV5-1
CDR3 protein: CASRRGGGTDTQYF; J gene: TRBJ2-3; V gene: TRBV6-6
CDR3 protein: CASSLEIGVSYNEQFF; J gene: TRBJ2-1; V gene: TRBV11-2
CDR3 protein: CASSAFTGELFF; J gene: TRBJ2-2; V gene: TRBV25-1